The 30 T cell receptor beta chains below all came from one sample that was sequenced in a study of blood T cell repertoires in COVID-19. Repertoires were generated with immunoSEQ multiplex PCR, while TCRdb's copy carries only in-frame clones and drops some. Counted here are around 150,000 clones, 65% to 90% occurring once; the ten biggest clones make up about 8.4%. The sample consisted of peripheral blood. These receptors originate from a woman between 55 and 75 years old with active or convalescent COVID-19.

This chain uses TRBV5-1 with TRBJ1-1; D uncertain. CDR3 length: 15 amino acids. CDR1 is SGHRS and CDR2 is YFSETQ in the germline V gene. Trimming cost V 4 bases and J 3 bases, with 16 bases left between them. CDR3 coding DNA: TGCGCCAGCAGCCCTTCCACCCTCGAGGACACTGAAGCTTTCTTT. Protein product: CASSPSTLEDTEAFF.

The gene calls are TRBV7-3 and TRBJ2-7, with D maybe TRBD2 (5 bases). Trimming left V 2 bases short and J 3 bases short, with 14 bases between. From germline, CDR1 is SGHTA and CDR2 FQGTGA. The CDR3 totals 15 residues. CDR3 in amino acids: CASSLGPGEGYEQYF. CDR3 in DNA: TGTGCCAGCAGCTTAGGGCCCGGGGAAGGCTACGAGCAGTACTTC.

This clone was observed a few times. The rearrangement uses TRBV5-1 and TRBJ2-1; the D gene is possibly TRBD1 (6 bases). CDR3 length: 13 residues. The ends were cut back, 0 bases at V and 11 bases at J, with 12 bases in the middle. Germline lookup yields CDR1 SGHRS and CDR2 YFSETQ. CDR3 nucleotide sequence: TGCGCCAGCAGCTTGGCCCAGGGGTCCCAGCAGTTCTTC. Amino acids: CASSLAQGSQQFF. The full variable domain, completed using reference TRBV5-1 and TRBJ2-1, is KAGVTQTPRYLIKTRGQQVTLSCSPISGHRSVSWYQQTPGQGLQFLFEYFSETQRNKGNFPGRFSGRQFSNSRSEMNVSTLELGDSALYLCASSLAQGSQQFFGPGTRLTVL.

In this sample, this clone turned up a few times. The gene calls are TRBV27 and TRBJ1-4; 7 bases fit TRBD1. The junction had 4 bases not matched to a gene; V was cut back by 3 bases and J by 3 bases. The CDR3 consists of 15 residues. CDR1 is MNHEY, CDR2 SMNVEV, per germline (reference sequence). The CDR3 loop is CASSFDGTANEKLFF. As DNA, the CDR3 is TGTGCCAGCAGTTTCGATGGGACAGCTAATGAAAAACTGTTTTTT.

The V call is TRBV12-3 or TRBV12-4, the J call TRBJ1-1; no reliable D call. This CDR3 is built from 11 residues. Trimming cost V 5 bases and J 3 bases, with 4 bases left between them. The CDR3 reads CASSPYTEAFF. CDR3 nucleotides: TGTGCCAGCAGTCCCTACACTGAAGCTTTCTTT.

This chain links TRBV27 with TRBJ2-2, with 8 bases that match TRBD2. The germline V gene encodes CDR1 MNHEY and CDR2 SMNVEV (reference sequence). Germline trimming cut 5 bases from V and 7 bases from J; bases unmatched to any gene: 9. The length of the CDR3 is 15 residues. The CDR3 coding sequence is TGTGCCAGCAGTCCGCGGACTAGCAGAGTCGGGGAGCTGTTTTTT. Translation gives CASSPRTSRVGELFF.

The chain links TRBV7-9 to TRBJ1-1; 7 bases line up with TRBD1. Unmatched junction bases numbered 4, after V lost 2 bases and J lost 1 base. This CDR3 is 15 amino acids long. CDR1 SEHNR and CDR2 FQNEAQ come from the germline V gene (reference sequence). This CDR3 is CASSLSNRGNTEAFF. CDR3 coding DNA: TGTGCCAGCAGCTTAAGCAACAGGGGGAACACTGAAGCTTTCTTT.

The gene calls are TRBV5-4 and TRBJ2-2, with D possibly being TRBD2 (5 bases). Germline CDR1 is SGHNT and CDR2 is YYREEE (reference sequence). The ends were cut back, 1 base at V and 0 bases at J, with 10 bases in the middle. This CDR3 has 16 amino acids. CDR3 amino acids: CASSLKTGTNTGELFF. The CDR3 DNA follows: TGTGCCAGCAGCTTGAAGACGGGGACGAACACCGGGGAGCTGTTTTTT.

This clone was detected a few times. This rearrangement joins TRBV5-1 to TRBJ1-1; 9 bases fit TRBD1. The germline gives CDR1 SGHRS, CDR2 YFSETQ. The CDR3 runs to 13 residues. Unmatched junction bases numbered 4, after V lost 3 bases and J lost 7 bases. The CDR3 loop is CASSSGTGYEAFF. CDR3 DNA: TGCGCCAGCAGCTCTGGGACAGGGTATGAAGCTTTCTTT. The complete variable domain, with remaining parts taken from reference TRBV5-1 and TRBJ1-1, reads KAGVTQTPRYLIKTRGQQVTLSCSPISGHRSVSWYQQTPGQGLQFLFEYFSETQRNKGNFPGRFSGRQFSNSRSEMNVSTLELGDSALYLCASSSGTGYEAFFGQGTRLTVV.

This clone occurred a few times. The J gene is TRBJ2-2, the V gene TRBV2; 8 nucleotides match TRBD2. Germline V CDR1 and CDR2: SNHLY, FYNNEI. Trimming at V came to 0 bases and at J to 3 bases, leaving 12 bases not matched to a gene. There are 19 residues in the CDR3. In DNA, the CDR3 is TGTGCCAGCAGTGAAGCGGTCCCGGGACTAGTCGGGGACACCGGGGAGCTGTTTTTT. It is translated as CASSEAVPGLVGDTGELFF.

The chain recombines TRBV7-2 with TRBJ2-1; TRBD2 matches 9 bases. CDR1 is SGHTA and CDR2 is FQGNSA in the germline V gene. This CDR3 is built from 15 residues. The V and J ends lost 5 bases and 7 bases, in that order; junction bases with no gene match: 9. CDR3 nucleotides: TGTGCCAGCAGCGGGGGACTAGCAGGGGGAAATGAGCAGTTCTTC. It is translated as CASSGGLAGGNEQFF.

This chain connects TRBV9 to TRBJ2-1; 13 bases fit TRBD2. This CDR3 has 17 amino acids. Germline V gives CDR1 SGDLS, CDR2 YYNGEE. After removal of 2 bases from V and 2 bases from J, the junction contained 4 bases not matched to a gene. The CDR3 coding sequence is TGTGCCAGCAGCGTGGCGGGGACTAGCGGGACCTACAATGAGCAGTTCTTC. Translated: CASSVAGTSGTYNEQFF.

V gene TRBV7-8 combines with J gene TRBJ1-6, with a tentative D call TRBD1 (6 bases). Germline V gene sequence: CDR1 SGHVS, CDR2 FQNEAQ. This CDR3 region has 17 residues. Trimming stripped 5 bases from V and 7 bases from J, with 21 bases between. CDR3 in DNA: TGTGCCAGCAGCCTCACCGGGGGGGCCCCTCAGAATTCACCCCTCCACTTT. This sequence encodes CASSLTGGAPQNSPLHF.

Here the CDR3 DNA reads TGTGCCAGCAGGCCCGGGACAAATAGCAATCAGCCCCAGCATTTT. Protein sequence: CASRPGTNSNQPQHF. The chain couples TRBV6-5 to TRBJ1-5, with D perhaps matching TRBD1 (6 bases). V was pared by 6 bases and J by 0 bases, with 12 bases between. The germline V gene has CDR1 MNHEY and CDR2 SVGAGI. This CDR3 comprises 15 residues.

The chain carries TRBV5-1 and TRBJ2-7; unclear D gene. Between the trimmed V and J ends, which lost 0 bases and 1 base, there was a span of 8 bases. The CDR3 has 14 amino acids. CDR1 and CDR2 (germline): SGHRS, YFSETQ. CDR3 loop: CASSLVGPSYEQYF. The CDR3 coding sequence is TGCGCCAGCAGCTTGGTTGGCCCATCCTACGAGCAGTACTTC. The full variable domain, rest sourced from reference TRBV5-1 and TRBJ2-7, is KAGVTQTPRYLIKTRGQQVTLSCSPISGHRSVSWYQQTPGQGLQFLFEYFSETQRNKGNFPGRFSGRQFSNSRSEMNVSTLELGDSALYLCASSLVGPSYEQYFGPGTRLTVT.

This rearrangement joins TRBV6-5 to TRBJ1-1; D ambiguous. Per the germline V gene, CDR1 is MNHEY and CDR2 is SVGAGI. V was pared by 6 bases and J by 3 bases, with 14 bases between. This CDR3 has 14 residues. The CDR3 DNA reads TGTGCCAGCAGGCTCAACGGGGTGGACACTGAAGCTTTCTTT. Translated, it gives CASRLNGVDTEAFF.

This chain uses TRBV2 with TRBJ2-1; 9 bases are a match to TRBD2. The germline CDR1 and CDR2 sequences are SNHLY and FYNNEI. V shed 6 bases, J shed 0 bases, and the junction held 12 bases outside the gene matches. This CDR3 has 18 residues. CDR3 loop: CASSRGGAALSSYNEQFF. The CDR3 DNA is TGTGCCAGCAGCCGCGGGGGGGCCGCTCTGAGCTCCTACAATGAGCAGTTCTTC.

V is TRBV5-1 and J is TRBJ2-2; maybe TRBD1 (6 bases). This CDR3 has 14 residues. Trimming left V 4 bases short and J 2 bases short, with 9 bases between. Germline loops: CDR1 SGHRS, CDR2 YFSETQ. CDR3 protein: CASSGTQNTGELFF. The DNA of the CDR3 is TGCGCCAGCAGCGGGACACAAAACACCGGGGAGCTGTTTTTT. Filled out from reference TRBV5-1 and TRBJ2-2, the complete variable domain reads KAGVTQTPRYLIKTRGQQVTLSCSPISGHRSVSWYQQTPGQGLQFLFEYFSETQRNKGNFPGRFSGRQFSNSRSEMNVSTLELGDSALYLCASSGTQNTGELFFGEGSRLTVL.

V is TRBV6-2 or TRBV6-3 and J is TRBJ2-5; 8 bases are shared with TRBD2. The V and J ends lost 4 bases and 5 bases, in that order; junction bases with no gene match: 6. From germline, CDR1 is MNHEY and CDR2 SVGEGT. The CDR3 covers 14 residues. The CDR3 sequence: CASSSGLAYETQYF. CDR3 bases: TGTGCCAGCAGTTCAGGACTAGCTTACGAGACCCAGTACTTC.

CDR3 protein: CASTPTPGSYEQYV. As DNA, the CDR3 is TGTGCCAGCACCCCCACACCAGGTTCTTACGAGCAGTACGTC. The chain joins TRBV6-5 to TRBJ2-7; D is uncertain. CDR3 length equals 14 residues. V lost 7 bases to trimming and J lost 4 bases, with 17 bases between them. Germline V lookup: CDR1 MNHEY, CDR2 SVGAGI.

This chain uses TRBV11-2 with TRBJ2-1, with D unresolved. Germline-derived CDR1 and CDR2 are SGHAT and FQNNGV. The CDR3 loop spans 14 amino acids. V was cut by 2 bases and J by 0 bases, with 5 bases left in between. The CDR3 coding sequence is TGTGCCAGCAGCTTACGTAGCTCCTACAATGAGCAGTTCTTC. It codes for CASSLRSSYNEQFF.

The chain carries TRBV5-1 and TRBJ2-7, with no clear D. Trimming took 1 base from V and 0 from J, leaving 11 bases between them. The germline V gene encodes CDR1 SGHRS and CDR2 YFSETQ. This CDR3 is 15 amino acids long. The CDR3 DNA follows: TGCGCCAGCAGCTTGTCGGCAGGATTCTCCTACGAGCAGTACTTC. As protein: CASSLSAGFSYEQYF.

DNA of the CDR3: TGTGCCAGCAGCATACTAGGGGGCAACACTGAAGCTTTCTTT. This gives the protein CASSILGGNTEAFF. V gene TRBV7-8 combines with J gene TRBJ1-1; 7 bases are shared with TRBD1. Per the germline V gene, CDR1 is SGHVS and CDR2 is FQNEAQ. This CDR3 spans 14 amino acids. V lost 5 bases to trimming and J lost 2 bases; unmatched junction nucleotides: 5.

In its sample, this clone was seen a few times. This chain connects TRBV12-3 or TRBV12-4 to TRBJ1-1; maybe TRBD1 (5 bases). Trimming stripped 6 bases from V and 10 bases from J, with 18 bases between. This CDR3 is 13 amino acids long. CDR3 sequence: CASRTLGAFVAFF. CDR3 sequence (DNA): TGTGCCAGCAGAACGCTAGGGGCATTTGTAGCTTTCTTT.

The V gene is TRBV28, the J gene TRBJ1-1; no clear D gene. This CDR3 is built from 15 residues. In germline, CDR1 is MDHEN, CDR2 SYDVKM. With 2 bases removed from V and 1 base from J, the gap between germline ends came to 11 bases. CDR3: CASSLRQLGNTEAFF. CDR3 sequence (DNA): TGTGCCAGCAGTTTAAGACAACTAGGGAACACTGAAGCTTTCTTT.

The genes are TRBV24-1 and TRBJ2-3, with 11 bases matching TRBD2. Trimming at V came to 9 bases and at J to 1 base, leaving 5 bases not matched to a gene. Germline values: CDR1 KGHDR, CDR2 SFDVKD. This CDR3 comprises 15 residues. CDR3 amino acids: CATGALAGGTDTQYF. CDR3 coding DNA: TGTGCCACCGGGGCACTAGCGGGAGGCACAGATACGCAGTATTTT.

The V gene is TRBV6-2 or TRBV6-3, the J gene TRBJ2-1, with no clear D. CDR3 size: 11 residues. Trimming removed 4 bases from V and 5 bases from J, with 3 bases in between. Germline CDR1 reads MNHEY; CDR2 reads SVGEGT. CDR3 region: CASSWHNEQFF. Here the CDR3 DNA reads TGTGCCAGCAGTTGGCACAATGAGCAGTTCTTC.

The chain couples TRBV28 to TRBJ2-7; maybe TRBD1 (5 bases). CDR1 and CDR2 (germline): MDHEN, SYDVKM. The CDR3 runs to 12 residues. The germline V and J ends were trimmed by 6 bases and 3 bases, with 9 bases remaining between them. In nucleotides, the CDR3 is TGTGCCAGCAGGCTCCAGGGCTACGAGCAGTACTTC. Its protein product is CASRLQGYEQYF.

This chain links TRBV5-1 with TRBJ1-1, with 7 bases matching TRBD1. CDR1 and CDR2 from the germline V gene are SGHRS and YFSETQ. Trimming removed 5 bases from V and 0 bases from J; junction bases left unmatched: 1. The CDR3 runs to 13 residues. CDR3 loop: CASRGTVNTEAFF. The CDR3 DNA reads as TGCGCCAGCAGGGGGACAGTGAACACTGAAGCTTTCTTT.

The chain is built from TRBV6-5 and TRBJ1-5, with D possibly matching TRBD1 (6 bases). Germline V gives CDR1 MNHEY, CDR2 SVGAGI. The CDR3 length is 14 residues. Trimming left V 7 bases short and J 4 bases short, with 14 bases between. For the CDR3, the DNA is TGTGCCAGCACCGCGGGGGGGCGTAATCAGCCCCAGCATTTT. Amino acid sequence: CASTAGGRNQPQHF.